This record covers a single TCR beta chain. The antigen remains undetermined. The repertoire was sequenced with immunoSEQ multiplex PCR; TCRdb's copy has only in-frame clones and lacks some. The data show 130,000 to 150,000 clones, about 87% seen once. The data stem from a study of T cell responses to AZD1222 COVID-19 vaccine. Whole-study findings and limits: It should be noted that donors were predominantly white British and more often female, and clonal diversity was possibly underestimated. No repertoire was sampled before or during the peak T cell response, only after it. Unmutated variant regions reportedly attract nearly half of all spike-specific TCRs. The number of AZD1222 recipients seropositive at baseline was only five or six.

This CDR3 region has 17 residues. V shed 5 bases and J 1 base; nucleotides not matched to a gene: 8. Germline V gives CDR1 MNHEY, CDR2 SVGEGT. This TCR came from an adult in good health. Sequencing used peripheral blood, obtained on day 0 of AZD1222 vaccination. This chain uses TRBV6-2 or TRBV6-3 with TRBJ1-5, with 10 bases lining up with TRBD1. The CDR3 spells CASSTDRGLRSNQPQHF. The DNA for the CDR3 is TGTGCCAGCAGTACCGACAGGGGGCTGCGGAGCAATCAGCCCCAGCATTTT.